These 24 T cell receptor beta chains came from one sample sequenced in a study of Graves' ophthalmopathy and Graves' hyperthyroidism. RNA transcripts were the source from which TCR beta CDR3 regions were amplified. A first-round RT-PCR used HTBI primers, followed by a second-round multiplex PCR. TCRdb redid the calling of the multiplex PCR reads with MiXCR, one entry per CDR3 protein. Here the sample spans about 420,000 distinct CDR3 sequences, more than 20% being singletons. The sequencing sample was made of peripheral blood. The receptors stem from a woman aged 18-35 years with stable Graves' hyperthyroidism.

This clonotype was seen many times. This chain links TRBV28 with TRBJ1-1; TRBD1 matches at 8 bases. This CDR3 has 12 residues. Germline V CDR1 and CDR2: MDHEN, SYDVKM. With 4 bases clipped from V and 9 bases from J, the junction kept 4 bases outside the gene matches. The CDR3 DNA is TGTGCCAGCAGTTGGGACAGGACGAAAGCTTTCTTT. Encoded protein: CASSWDRTKAFF.

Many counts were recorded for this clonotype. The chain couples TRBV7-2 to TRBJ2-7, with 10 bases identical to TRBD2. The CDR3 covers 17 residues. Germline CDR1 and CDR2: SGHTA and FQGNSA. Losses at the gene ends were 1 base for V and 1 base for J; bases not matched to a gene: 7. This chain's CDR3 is CASSLVARLAGSYEQYF. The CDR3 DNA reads TGTGCCAGCAGCTTAGTCGCTAGACTAGCGGGTTCCTACGAGCAGTACTTC.

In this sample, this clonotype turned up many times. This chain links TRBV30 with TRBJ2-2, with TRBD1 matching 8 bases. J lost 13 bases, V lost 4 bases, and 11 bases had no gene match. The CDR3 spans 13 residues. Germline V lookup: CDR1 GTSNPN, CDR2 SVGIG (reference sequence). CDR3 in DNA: TGTGCCTGGACAGGGGGCGACCATCAAGCGCTGTTTTTT. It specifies CAWTGGDHQALFF.

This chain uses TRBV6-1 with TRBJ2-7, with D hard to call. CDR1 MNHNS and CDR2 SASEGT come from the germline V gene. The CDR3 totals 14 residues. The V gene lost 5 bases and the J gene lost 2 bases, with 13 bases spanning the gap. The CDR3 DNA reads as TGTGCCAGCAGTCCTGATGCAAGGACCTACGAGCAGTACTTC. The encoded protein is CASSPDARTYEQYF.

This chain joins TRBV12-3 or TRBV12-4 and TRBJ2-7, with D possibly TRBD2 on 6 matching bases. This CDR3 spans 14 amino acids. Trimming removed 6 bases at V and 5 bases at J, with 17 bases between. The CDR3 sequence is CASRRDAVSDEQYF. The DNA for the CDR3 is TGTGCCAGCAGGCGGGACGCCGTCTCGGACGAGCAGTACTTC.

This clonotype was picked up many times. The CDR3 loop is CASSAGLAGYTGELFF. CDR3 DNA sequence: TGTGCCAGCAGCGCGGGACTAGCGGGATACACCGGGGAGCTGTTTTTT. This chain links TRBV11-1 with TRBJ2-2, with 13 nucleotides matching TRBD2. Trimming removed 5 bases from V and 3 bases from J; junction bases left unmatched: 3. The length of the CDR3 is 16 residues. The germline V gene encodes CDR1 SGHAT and CDR2 FQDESV (reference sequence).

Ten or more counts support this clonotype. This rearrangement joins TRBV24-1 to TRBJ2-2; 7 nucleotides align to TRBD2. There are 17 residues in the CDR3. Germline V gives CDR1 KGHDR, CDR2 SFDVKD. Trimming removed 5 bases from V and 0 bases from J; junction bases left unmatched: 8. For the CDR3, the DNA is TGTGCCACCAGTGCCCCGCGGGGGAGACCGAACACCGGGGAGCTGTTTTTT. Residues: CATSAPRGRPNTGELFF.

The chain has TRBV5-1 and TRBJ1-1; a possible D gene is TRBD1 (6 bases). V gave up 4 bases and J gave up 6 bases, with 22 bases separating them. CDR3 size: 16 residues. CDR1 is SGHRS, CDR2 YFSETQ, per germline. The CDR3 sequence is CASSPERTVKHSEAFF. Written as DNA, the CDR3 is TGCGCCAGCAGCCCCGAACGGACAGTTAAACACTCTGAAGCTTTCTTT.

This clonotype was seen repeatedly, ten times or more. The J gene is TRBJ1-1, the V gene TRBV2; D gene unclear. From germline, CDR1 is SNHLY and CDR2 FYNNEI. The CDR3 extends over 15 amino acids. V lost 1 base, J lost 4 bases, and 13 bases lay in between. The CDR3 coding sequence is TGTGCCAGCAGTGAAGAGGGTAGGGCAGGCACTGAAGCTTTCTTT. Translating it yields CASSEEGRAGTEAFF.

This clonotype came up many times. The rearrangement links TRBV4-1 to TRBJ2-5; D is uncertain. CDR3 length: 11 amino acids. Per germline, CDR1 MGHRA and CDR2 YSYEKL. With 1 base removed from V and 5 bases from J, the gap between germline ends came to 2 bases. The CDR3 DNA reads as TGCGCCAGCAGCCAAGCGGAGACCCAGTACTTC. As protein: CASSQAETQYF.

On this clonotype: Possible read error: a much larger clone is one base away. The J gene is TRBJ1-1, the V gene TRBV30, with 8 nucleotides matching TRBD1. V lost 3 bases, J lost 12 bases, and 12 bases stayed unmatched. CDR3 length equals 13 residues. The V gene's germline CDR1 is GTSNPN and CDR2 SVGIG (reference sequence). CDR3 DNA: TGTGCCTGGAGCCCGAGCAGGGGGCACGGATCTTTCTTT. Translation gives CAWSPSRGHGSFF.

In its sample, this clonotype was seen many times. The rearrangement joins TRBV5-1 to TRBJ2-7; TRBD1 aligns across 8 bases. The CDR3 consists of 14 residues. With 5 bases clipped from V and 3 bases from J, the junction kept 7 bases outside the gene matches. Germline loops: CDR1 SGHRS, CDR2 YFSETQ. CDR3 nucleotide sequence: TGCGCCAGCAGTTCCGGGACAGGAGACTACGAGCAGTACTTC. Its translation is CASSSGTGDYEQYF.

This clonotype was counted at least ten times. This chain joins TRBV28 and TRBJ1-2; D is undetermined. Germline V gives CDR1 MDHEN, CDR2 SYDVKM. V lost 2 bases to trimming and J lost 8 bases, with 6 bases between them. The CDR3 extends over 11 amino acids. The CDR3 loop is CASSLAGGYTF. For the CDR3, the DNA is TGTGCCAGCAGTTTAGCCGGAGGCTACACCTTC.

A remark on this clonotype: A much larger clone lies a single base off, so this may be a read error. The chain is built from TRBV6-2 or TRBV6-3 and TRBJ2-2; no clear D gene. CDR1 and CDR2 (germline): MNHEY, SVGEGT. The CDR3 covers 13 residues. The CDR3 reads CVSSYEVTGELFF. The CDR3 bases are TGTGTCAGCAGTTACGAGGTTACCGGGGAGCTGTTTTTT.

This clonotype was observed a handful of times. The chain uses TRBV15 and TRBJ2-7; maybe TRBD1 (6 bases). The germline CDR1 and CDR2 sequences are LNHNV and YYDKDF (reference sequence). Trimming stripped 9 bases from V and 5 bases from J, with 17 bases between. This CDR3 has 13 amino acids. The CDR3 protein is CATQVGAGDEQYF. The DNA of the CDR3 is TGTGCCACGCAGGTGGGGGCGGGCGACGAGCAGTACTTC.

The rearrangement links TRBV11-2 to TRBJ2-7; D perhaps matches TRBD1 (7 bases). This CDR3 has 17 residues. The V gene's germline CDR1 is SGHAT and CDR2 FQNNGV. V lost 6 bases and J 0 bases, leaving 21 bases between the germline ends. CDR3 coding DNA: TGTGCCAGCAGTCCGGAGGGGGTGGGACAGTTCTCCTACGAGCAGTACTTC. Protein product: CASSPEGVGQFSYEQYF.

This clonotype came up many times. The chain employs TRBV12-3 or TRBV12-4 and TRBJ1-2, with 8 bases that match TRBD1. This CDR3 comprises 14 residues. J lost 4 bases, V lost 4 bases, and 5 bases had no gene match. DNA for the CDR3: TGTGCCAGCAGTTGGGGACAGGTGTCCTATGGCTACACCTTC. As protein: CASSWGQVSYGYTF.

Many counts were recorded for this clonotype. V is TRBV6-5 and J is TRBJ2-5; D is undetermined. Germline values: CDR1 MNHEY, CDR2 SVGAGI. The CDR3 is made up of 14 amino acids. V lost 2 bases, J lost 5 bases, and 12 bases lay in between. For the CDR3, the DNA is TGTGCCAGCAGTTACAAAGCAGGAAGGGAGACCCAGTACTTC. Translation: CASSYKAGRETQYF.

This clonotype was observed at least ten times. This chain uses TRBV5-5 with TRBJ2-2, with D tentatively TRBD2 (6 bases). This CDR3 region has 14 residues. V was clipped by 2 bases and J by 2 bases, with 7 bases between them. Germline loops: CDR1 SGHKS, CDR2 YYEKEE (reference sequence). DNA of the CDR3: TGTGCCAGCAGCTTCGGGACTAACACCGGGGAGCTGTTTTTT. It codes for CASSFGTNTGELFF.

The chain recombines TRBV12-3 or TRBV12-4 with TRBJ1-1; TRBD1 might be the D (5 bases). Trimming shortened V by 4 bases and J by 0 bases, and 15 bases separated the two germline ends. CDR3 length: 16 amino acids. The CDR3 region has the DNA TGTGCCAGCAGTTACGAGCGGGGGAGGATGAACACTGAAGCTTTCTTT. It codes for CASSYERGRMNTEAFF.

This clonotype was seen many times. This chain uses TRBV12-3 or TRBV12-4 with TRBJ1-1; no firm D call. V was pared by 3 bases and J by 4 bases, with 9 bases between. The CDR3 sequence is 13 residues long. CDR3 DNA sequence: TGTGCCAGCAGTTTTACACTAAGCACTGAAGCTTTCTTT. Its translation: CASSFTLSTEAFF.

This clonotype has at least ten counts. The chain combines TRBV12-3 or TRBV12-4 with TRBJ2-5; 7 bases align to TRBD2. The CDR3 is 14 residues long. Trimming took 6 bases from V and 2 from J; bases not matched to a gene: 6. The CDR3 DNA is TGTGCCAGCAGCCCGACTAGCTTGCAAGAGACCCAGTACTTC. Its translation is CASSPTSLQETQYF.

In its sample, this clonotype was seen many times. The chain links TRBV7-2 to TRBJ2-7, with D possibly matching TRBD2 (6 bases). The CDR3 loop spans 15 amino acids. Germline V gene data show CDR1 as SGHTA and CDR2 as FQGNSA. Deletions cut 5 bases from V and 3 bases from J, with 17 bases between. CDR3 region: CASSNPWRGIYEQYF. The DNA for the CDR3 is TGTGCCAGCAGCAATCCCTGGAGGGGAATCTACGAGCAGTACTTC.

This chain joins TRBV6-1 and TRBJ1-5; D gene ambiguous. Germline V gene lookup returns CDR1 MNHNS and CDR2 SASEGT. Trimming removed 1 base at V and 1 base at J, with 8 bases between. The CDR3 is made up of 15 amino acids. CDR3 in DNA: TGTGCCAGCAGTGAAGTGGGTTCGAGCAATCAGCCCCAGCATTTT. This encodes CASSEVGSSNQPQHF.